Presented here are 10 T cell receptor beta chains from one specimen sequenced in a study of early T cells in non-severe SARS-CoV-2 infection (TCRdb year 2021). Receptor amplification or capture employed 5' RACE. The instrument was a NextSeq 500. TCRdb applied fastp at Q25 and MiXCR to the public reads, then kept only in-frame beta chains. CDR3 protein duplicates are merged, each entry listing the most common genes and DNA. This sample gives some 37,000 distinct CDR3 sequences in total; 9.9% of them show up just once. About 12% of the sample belongs to the ten largest clones. Sequencing was done on a sample of whole blood. The receptors shown here come from an adult who was a healthcare worker with PCR-confirmed SARS-CoV-2 infection or an uninfected control (not recorded which).

This clonotype was seen many times. The gene calls are TRBV28 and TRBJ2-7; 8 positions agree with TRBD1. The length of the CDR3 is 14 residues. V lost 4 bases, J lost 3 bases, and 5 bases stayed unmatched. CDR1 and CDR2 (germline): MDHEN, SYDVKM. CDR3 region: CASSSRGRFYEQYF. The CDR3 nucleotides are TGTGCCAGCAGTTCCAGGGGGCGTTTCTACGAGCAGTACTTC.

The sample holds a few counts of this clonotype. V is TRBV20-1 and J is TRBJ1-1; no clear D. Germline-derived CDR1 and CDR2 are DFQATT and SNEGSKA (reference sequence). CDR3 length: 14 residues. V was shortened by 1 base and J by 6 bases, with 15 bases between the two germline ends. CDR3 coding DNA: TGCAGTGCTAGAGCTGGGGAGACGATGGCTGAAGCTTTCTTT. It translates to CSARAGETMAEAFF.

This clonotype appeared many times. The chain is built from TRBV30 and TRBJ2-3, with 9 bases lining up with TRBD2. V lost 0 bases and J lost 3; bases outside the gene matches: 13. Germline CDR1 GTSNPN, CDR2 SVGIG (reference sequence). This CDR3 has 18 amino acids. The CDR3 DNA follows: TGTGCCTGGAGTGTCCCCAGCGGGGGGCCAGCTAGGACAGATACGCAGTATTTT. As protein: CAWSVPSGGPARTDTQYF.

This clonotype has just a few counts. This rearrangement joins TRBV11-2 to TRBJ1-2, with no clear D. The V end was cut by 1 base, the J end by 13 bases, with 13 bases between. The germline V gene has CDR1 SGHAT and CDR2 FQNNGV. This CDR3 spans 12 amino acids. CDR3: CASSLGTGPGTF. The CDR3 region has the DNA TGTGCCAGCAGCTTAGGGACCGGGCCAGGCACCTTC.

The chain uses TRBV3-1 and TRBJ2-4, with 11 bases matching TRBD2. Trimming at V came to 4 bases and at J to 0 bases, leaving 5 bases not matched to a gene. CDR3 length: 17 residues. The germline CDR1 and CDR2 sequences are LGHDT and YNNKEL (reference sequence). In DNA form, the CDR3 reads TGTGCCAGCAGCCGAGCTAGCGGGGGGATAGCCAAAAACATTCAGTACTTC. Protein: CASSRASGGIAKNIQYF.

In its sample, this clonotype was seen many times. This sequence joins TRBV2 and TRBJ2-2; perhaps TRBD1 as D (6 bases). The V gene lost 10 bases and the J gene lost 4 bases, with 19 bases spanning the gap. The CDR3 has 15 amino acids. Germline CDR1 reads SNHLY; CDR2 reads FYNNEI. Here the CDR3 reads CATKGETGLTGELFF. CDR3 in DNA: TGTGCCACCAAAGGGGAAACAGGGCTCACCGGGGAGCTGTTTTTT. The entire variable domain, with the rest obtained from reference TRBV2 and TRBJ2-2, is as follows: EPEVTQTPSHQVTQMGQEVILRCVPISNHLYFYWYRQILGQKVEFLVSFYNNEISEKSEIFDDQFSVERPDGSNFTLKIRSTKLEDSAMYFCATKGETGLTGELFFGEGSRLTVL.

This CDR3 reads CATSDAEGLDTQYF. The CDR3 bases are TGTGCCACCAGTGATGCCGAGGGCCTAGATACGCAGTATTTT. The gene calls are TRBV24-1 and TRBJ2-3; maybe TRBD2 (5 bases). Trimming removed 3 bases at V and 5 bases at J, with 11 bases between. This CDR3 comprises 14 residues. Germline CDR1 reads KGHDR; CDR2 reads SFDVKD.

This clonotype occurred many times. The chain uses TRBV20-1 and TRBJ2-1; no reliable D call. CDR1 and CDR2 from the germline V gene are DFQATT and SNEGSKA (reference sequence). This CDR3 has 14 residues. V was trimmed by 6 bases and J by 8 bases, leaving 20 bases between them. The CDR3 DNA reads TGCAGTGCCCCCCCAAACTCGGCAGTCGATGAGCAGTTCTTC. Its translation: CSAPPNSAVDEQFF.

This clonotype came up many times. The rearrangement uses TRBV20-1 and TRBJ1-1; D possibly corresponds to TRBD1 (5 bases). Trimming stripped 3 bases from V and 4 bases from J, with 15 bases between. Germline CDR1 is DFQATT and CDR2 is SNEGSKA (reference sequence). The CDR3 totals 14 residues. CDR3 in amino acids: CSASRGEGSTEAFF. CDR3 sequence (DNA): TGCAGTGCTAGTAGGGGCGAGGGTAGCACTGAAGCTTTCTTT.

This clonotype was detected only a few times. The V call is TRBV5-1, the J call TRBJ1-2; D perhaps matches TRBD1 (6 bases). V shed 3 bases and J shed 8 bases, with 17 bases lying between them. This CDR3 is 14 amino acids long. Germline V gene lookup returns CDR1 SGHRS and CDR2 YFSETQ. The CDR3 nucleotides are TGCGCCAGCAGCTCCAGGACAGAACGGGGAGGCTACACCTTC. This encodes CASSSRTERGGYTF.